This is a list of T cell receptor beta chains from one sample in a study of Ad26.COV2.S vaccination and SARS-CoV-2 variants. Produced via immunoSEQ multiplex PCR; TCRdb's table is partial and in-frame only. The data hold some 400,000 clones, with 75% to 90% observed a single time. This sample comprised peripheral blood, obtained in a trial of Ad26.COV2.S vaccine versus placebo. These receptor sequences come from a person aged 18-65 years who received the Ad26.COV2.S COVID-19 vaccine or a placebo. The CDR3 runs from the conserved cysteine through the conserved F or W. A D gene is named only where the DNA matches it firmly. Only some rows state a clone size, as once, few, many or a class for expanded clones.

j_call clone_size cdr3_length v_call d_call cdr3_nt cdr3_aa
TRBJ2-7 . 14 TRBV5-5 . TGTGCCAGCAGCTCGAACCGGGGCTCGGGCGAGCAGTACTTC CASSSNRGSGEQYF
TRBJ2-7 . 13 TRBV27 . TGTGCCAGCAGTTTATCGTTGGTTCACGAGCAGTACTTC CASSLSLVHEQYF
TRBJ2-2 . 16 TRBV13 TRBD2 TGTGCCAGCAGCTTAGACGGGAGGAAGGTAACCGGGGAGCTGTTTTTT CASSLDGRKVTGELFF
TRBJ2-6 . 16 TRBV18 . TGTGCCAGCTCACCACCGCGATTTCCGGGGGCCAACGTCCTGACTTTC CASSPPRFPGANVLTF
TRBJ1-2 . 15 TRBV5-5 . TGTGCCAGCAGCCTCAAAAGCGAGGGGTTGCATGGCTACACCTTC CASSLKSEGLHGYTF
TRBJ2-2 . 15 TRBV5-5 TRBD1 TGTGCCAGCAGCTTAGATCCAGGGGGCACCGGGGAGCTGTTTTTT CASSLDPGGTGELFF
TRBJ1-5 . 15 TRBV15 . TGTGCCACCGCACCAAACGGGAACCCTAATCAGCCCCAGCATTTT CATAPNGNPNQPQHF
TRBJ1-6 . 15 TRBV14 . TGTGCCAGCAGCCAAACCCAGGGGAAGGGCTCACCCCTCCACTTT CASSQTQGKGSPLHF
TRBJ2-7 once 12 TRBV28 . TGTGCCAGCAGTCCGAATACAGGGGAGCAGTACTTC CASSPNTGEQYF
TRBJ1-2 . 14 TRBV11-2 . TGTGCCAGCAGCCCGGGGGGGGGCCCCTATGGCTACACCTTC CASSPGGGPYGYTF
TRBJ1-5 . 16 TRBV21-1 . TGTGCCAGCAGCAAAGGTGGAGGGGATAGCAATCAGCCCCAGCATTTT CASSKGGGDSNQPQHF
TRBJ2-5 . 14 TRBV7-2 . TGTGCCAGCAGCTTAGGGGCACTAGAGCGGACCCAGTACTTC CASSLGALERTQYF
TRBJ2-1 . 16 TRBV7-2 . TGTGCCAGCAGCTCGTGGGACCTGGCGGGAAACAATGAGCAGTTCTTC CASSSWDLAGNNEQFF
TRBJ1-1 . 14 TRBV27 . TGTGCCAGCAGTTCTCGGGCAAAGAACACTGAAGCTTTCTTT CASSSRAKNTEAFF
TRBJ1-4 . 12 TRBV6-5 . TGTGCCAGCAGGGGCGAAAATGAAAAACTGTTTTTT CASRGENEKLFF
TRBJ2-3 . 14 TRBV30 TRBD2 TGTGCCTGGGGACTAGCGGGAGGGGCAGATACGCAGTATTTT CAWGLAGGADTQYF
TRBJ2-7 . 14 TRBV6-5 . TGTGCCAGCAGTTCCACTCACGCGGCAGGCGAGCAGTACTTC CASSSTHAAGEQYF
TRBJ2-5 . 15 TRBV6-4 TRBD2 TGTGCCAGCAGCAGACTAGCGGGGGATCAAGAGACCCAGTACTTC CASSRLAGDQETQYF
TRBJ2-1 . 15 TRBV4-1 TRBD2 TGCGCCAGCAGCCCCGAGGGAGGGATAGACAATGAGCAGTTCTTC CASSPEGGIDNEQFF
TRBJ1-5 . 15 TRBV9 TRBD1 TGTGCCAGCAGCGTAGGGACAGGAGGTAATCAGCCCCAGCATTTT CASSVGTGGNQPQHF
TRBJ2-2 once 17 TRBV5-5 . TGTGCCAGCAGCTTGGCAGGCGCACAGGGAGGCACCGGGGAGCTGTTTTTT CASSLAGAQGGTGELFF
TRBJ1-2 . 13 TRBV29-1 . TGCAGCGTTGGGGGGGTTTCTGGCTATGGCTACACCTTC CSVGGVSGYGYTF
TRBJ1-5 . 15 TRBV21-1 . TGTGCCAGCAGCAAAGGAGCCCATGGCAATCAGCCCCAGCATTTT CASSKGAHGNQPQHF
TRBJ1-3 few 14 TRBV3-1/TRBV3-2 . TGTGCCAGCAGCCAGGTGTCCTCTGGAAACACCATATATTTT CASSQVSSGNTIYF
TRBJ2-7 . 12 TRBV6-6 . TGTGCCAGCAGTCATCTAGCGTCCGAGCAGTACTTC CASSHLASEQYF
TRBJ2-7 . 12 TRBV29-1 . TGCAGCGCCCGGGACCGCTCCTACGAGCAGTACTTC CSARDRSYEQYF
TRBJ1-6 . 13 TRBV5-1 . TGCGCCAGCAGCTTGGCCGGGGATTCACCCCTCCACTTT CASSLAGDSPLHF
TRBJ2-1 . 12 TRBV11-3 . TGTGCCAGCAGCTTAGATGGGGCAAAGCAGTTCTTC CASSLDGAKQFF
TRBJ2-3 . 15 TRBV5-5 . TGTGCCAGCAGCCCGATGATGACAGCTACAGATACGCAGTATTTT CASSPMMTATDTQYF
TRBJ1-6 . 17 TRBV3-1/TRBV3-2 . TGTGCCAGCAGCCAGTCCTCTACCAGGGCATCTAATTCACCCCTCCACTTT CASSQSSTRASNSPLHF
TRBJ1-5 . 13 TRBV6-5 . TGTGCCAGCAGTTACGGAGGGTCGCAGCCCCAGCATTTT CASSYGGSQPQHF